This T cell receptor (beta chain) was captured in a study of T cells after yellow fever vaccination. The study's findings and limits: Abundant clonotypes from the bulk population could get into FACS-sorted repertoires as contaminants. It was a small share of clonotypes that appeared in both CD4 and CD8 compartments. Most primary-vaccination clones reappeared after the booster (just under 98% CD4, about 87% CD8).

TCRdb independently ran MiXCR on the 5' RACE reads; one entry per CDR3 protein. The sample has 250,000 to 400,000 distinct CDR3 sequences, 3.5% to 5% seen once. V dropped 4 bases and J dropped 7; count of bases not matched to a gene: 3. The CDR3 contains 13 residues. The V gene's germline CDR1 is SGHTA and CDR2 FQGTGA. This clonotype occurred many times. Antigen specificity is unknown. This clonotype was obtained from a man between 18 and 29 years old who received the YFV17D yellow fever vaccine. Sequences were derived from PBMCs, sampled 15 days after the yellow fever booster vaccination. The chain links TRBV7-3 to TRBJ2-1; 8 nucleotides agree with TRBD1. The CDR3 reads CASSWRQGNEQFF. For the CDR3, the DNA is TGTGCCAGCAGCTGGAGACAGGGGAATGAGCAGTTCTTC. Variable domain in full (rest from reference TRBV7-3 and TRBJ2-1): GAGVSQTPSNKVTEKGKYVELRCDPISGHTALYWYRQSLGQGPEFLIYFQGTGAADDSGLPNDRFFAVRPEGSVSTLKIQRTERGDSAVYLCASSWRQGNEQFFGPGTRLTVL.